The rows below give T cell receptor beta chains drawn from one sample of a study of beta chain features in type 1 diabetes. Data came from immunoSEQ multiplex PCR; TCRdb stores just in-frame clones and leaves some out. This table holds approximately 170,000 clones, about 7.8% found once. The sample was central memory CD4+ T cells from blood. All receptors derive from a woman in her thirties or forties with type 1 diabetes. Each CDR3 is given with its conserved first and last residue. The D gene is left open where the match is weak. Clone size, where shown, is once, few, many, or a class for clones that have expanded.

d_call clone_size j_call v_call cdr3_aa cdr3_nt
TRBD1 NA TRBJ1-5 TRBV28 CASSLGTGEQPQHF TGTGCCAGCAGTTTAGGGACAGGGGAACAGCCCCAGCATTTT
NA few TRBJ2-7 TRBV6-5 CASTLSLGSSYEQYF TGTGCCAGCACTCTGTCGTTGGGGAGCTCCTACGAGCAGTACTTC
TRBD2 few TRBJ2-1 TRBV19 CASSMSGGAGDNEQFF TGTGCCAGTAGTATGAGCGGGGGGGCCGGCGACAATGAGCAGTTCTTC
NA few TRBJ2-7 TRBV6-5 CASSLHWDSSYEQYF TGTGCCAGCAGTTTACACTGGGACTCTTCCTACGAGCAGTACTTC
NA few TRBJ2-1 TRBV9 CASSPTTGNEQFF TGTGCCAGCAGCCCTACGACAGGTAATGAGCAGTTCTTC
NA NA TRBJ1-4 TRBV28 CASSSGNREKLFF TGTGCCAGCAGTTCAGGCAATCGGGAAAAACTGTTTTTT
NA few TRBJ1-3 TRBV9 CASSRGNQQNTIYF TGTGCCAGCAGCAGGGGCAATCAACAAAACACCATATATTTT
NA few TRBJ2-5 TRBV7-7 CASSPRGKETQYF TGTGCCAGCAGCCCCCGGGGAAAAGAGACCCAGTACTTC
TRBD1 few TRBJ1-4 TRBV2 CASMRGDRATNEKLFF TGTGCCAGCATGAGGGGCGACAGGGCGACTAATGAAAAACTGTTTTTT
NA NA TRBJ1-5 TRBV21-1 CASSRGQGDQPQHF TGTGCCAGCAGCCGAGGACAGGGGGATCAGCCCCAGCATTTT
TRBD1 few TRBJ2-6 TRBV15 CATSSDTGTGVLSGANVLTF TGTGCCACCAGCAGCGACACCGGGACAGGCGTACTCTCTGGGGCCAACGTCCTGACTTTC
TRBD2 NA TRBJ2-1 TRBV7-9 CASSRLTSGRASVDEQFF TGTGCCAGCAGCCGATTGACTAGCGGGAGGGCCTCGGTCGATGAGCAGTTCTTC
NA NA TRBJ1-5 TRBV27 CASSLRPGGTGNQPQHF TGTGCCAGCAGTCTCCGGCCGGGGGGTACAGGCAATCAGCCCCAGCATTTT
TRBD1 NA TRBJ2-7 TRBV7-2 CASSLLQGQTEQYF TGTGCCAGCAGCTTACTACAGGGGCAAACCGAGCAGTACTTC
NA few TRBJ1-5 TRBV6-5 CASRARWGQPQHF TGTGCCAGCAGGGCAAGATGGGGCCAGCCCCAGCATTTT
NA NA TRBJ2-6 TRBV19 CASKTGVTGANVLTF TGTGCCAGTAAGACAGGAGTTACTGGGGCCAACGTCCTGACTTTC
NA many TRBJ1-1 TRBV4-3 CASSQVPRGGAEAFF TGCGCCAGCAGCCAAGTCCCGAGGGGGGGGGCTGAAGCTTTCTTT
NA NA TRBJ1-6 TRBV7-2 CASSKPWTVYNSPLHF TGTGCCAGCAGCAAACCGTGGACTGTTTATAATTCACCCCTCCACTTT
NA many TRBJ2-3 TRBV27 CASRGLGQANWDTQYF TGTGCCAGCAGGGGACTCGGACAGGCGAACTGGGATACGCAGTATTTT
TRBD2 NA TRBJ2-3 TRBV28 CASKLAGGPGGDTQYF TGTGCCAGCAAACTAGCGGGGGGGCCAGGGGGAGATACGCAGTATTTT
TRBD1 NA TRBJ1-1 TRBV4-3 CASSQNLQGRNTEAFF TGCGCCAGCAGCCAAAATTTACAGGGGCGGAACACTGAAGCTTTCTTT
NA few TRBJ2-5 TRBV2 CASSDQGGGETQYF TGTGCCAGCAGTGATCAGGGAGGAGGAGAGACCCAGTACTTC
NA many TRBJ2-5 TRBV28 CASSPFHGTQYF TGTGCCAGCAGTCCCTTCCACGGGACCCAGTACTTC
NA NA TRBJ1-5 TRBV6-6 CASSFGLNNQPQHF TGTGCCAGCAGTTTCGGACTAAACAATCAGCCCCAGCATTTT
TRBD2 NA TRBJ2-1 TRBV7-8 CASSLTGGQFF TGTGCCAGCAGCTTAACGGGGGGTCAGTTCTTC
TRBD1 few TRBJ2-7 TRBV5-1 CASSFRDRNYEQYF TGCGCCAGCAGCTTCCGGGACAGGAACTACGAGCAGTACTTC
NA few TRBJ2-7 TRBV19 CASSTPQGTYEQYF TGTGCCAGTAGTACCCCGCAGGGGACCTACGAGCAGTACTTC
NA NA TRBJ1-1 TRBV29-1 CSSGGSSGSTEAFF TGCAGCAGCGGTGGGTCTAGCGGTAGCACTGAAGCTTTCTTT
NA NA TRBJ1-3 TRBV30 CACGEENTIYF TGTGCCTGCGGAGAGGAGAACACCATATATTTT
TRBD2 few TRBJ2-1 TRBV4-3 CASSQDLPSGVNNEQFF TGCGCCAGCAGCCAAGACTTACCGAGCGGGGTAAACAATGAGCAGTTCTTC
TRBD2 NA TRBJ2-1 TRBV5-4 CASFGRTMGNNEQFF TGTGCCAGCTTCGGGAGGACTATGGGGAACAATGAGCAGTTCTTC
NA few TRBJ1-5 TRBV19 CASGREEPQHF TGTGCCAGTGGGCGTGAAGAGCCCCAGCATTTT
TRBD1 few TRBJ2-1 TRBV29-1 CSVGTGGRGEQFF TGCAGCGTCGGTACAGGGGGCAGGGGTGAGCAGTTCTTC
NA NA TRBJ2-7 TRBV29-1 CSVSTGVGGEQYF TGCAGCGTCTCGACAGGAGTTGGTGGCGAGCAGTACTTC
NA NA TRBJ1-2 TRBV5-1 CASSLGQANYGYTF TGCGCCAGCAGCTTGGGACAGGCTAACTATGGCTACACCTTC
NA few TRBJ2-7 TRBV7-6 CASSFYGESEQYF TGTGCCAGCAGCTTCTACGGGGAGAGCGAGCAGTACTTC
TRBD1 NA TRBJ1-5 TRBV10-2 CASSPRDRRSQPQHF TGCGCCAGCAGTCCTCGGGACAGGCGTTCTCAGCCCCAGCATTTT
NA many TRBJ2-5 TRBV15 CATARGGGGRETQYF TGTGCCACCGCCCGGGGAGGAGGGGGCAGGGAGACCCAGTACTTC
TRBD1 NA TRBJ2-3 TRBV6-5 CASSATGGNTDTQYF TGTGCCAGCAGCGCTACAGGGGGCAATACAGATACGCAGTATTTT
TRBD2 few TRBJ2-1 TRBV6-6 CASNNKAGGPGEQFF TGTGCCAGCAACAACAAAGCGGGAGGGCCTGGTGAGCAGTTCTTC
NA NA TRBJ1-1 TRBV18 CASSPRQLEVGTEAFF TGTGCCAGCTCACCACGACAGCTTGAAGTGGGCACTGAAGCTTTCTTT
NA NA TRBJ1-2 TRBV30 CAWISRGLNNYGYTF TGTGCCTGGATAAGTAGGGGTTTGAATAACTATGGCTACACCTTC
NA NA TRBJ1-2 TRBV29-1 CSAWGGGNGTAYGYTF TGCAGCGCTTGGGGCGGGGGTAATGGGACCGCGTATGGCTACACCTTC
NA many TRBJ2-5 TRBV19 CASSRGLQTPTQYF TGTGCCAGTAGTAGGGGACTGCAAACTCCGACCCAGTACTTC